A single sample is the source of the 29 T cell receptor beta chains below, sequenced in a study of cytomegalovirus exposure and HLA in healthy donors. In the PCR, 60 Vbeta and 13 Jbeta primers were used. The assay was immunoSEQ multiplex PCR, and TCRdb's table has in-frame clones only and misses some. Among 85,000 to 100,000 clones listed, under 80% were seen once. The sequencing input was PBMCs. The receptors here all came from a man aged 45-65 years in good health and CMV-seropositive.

The DNA for the CDR3 is TGTGCCAGCAGCTTTGCTAGCGGGGGGGCGTATGAGCAGTTCTTC. It yields the protein CASSFASGGAYEQFF. The chain joins TRBV5-8 to TRBJ2-1; 12 bases are shared with TRBD2. The trim removed 2 bases at V and 8 bases at J, leaving 5 bases unmatched. Germline lookup yields CDR1 SGHTS and CDR2 YDEGEE. This CDR3 is built from 15 residues.

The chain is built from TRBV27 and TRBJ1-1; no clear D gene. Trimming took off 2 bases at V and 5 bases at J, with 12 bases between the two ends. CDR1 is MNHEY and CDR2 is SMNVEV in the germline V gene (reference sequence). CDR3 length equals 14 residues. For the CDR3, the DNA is TGTGCCAGCAGTTTAGAGGACTCGGGTACTGAAGCTTTCTTT. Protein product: CASSLEDSGTEAFF.

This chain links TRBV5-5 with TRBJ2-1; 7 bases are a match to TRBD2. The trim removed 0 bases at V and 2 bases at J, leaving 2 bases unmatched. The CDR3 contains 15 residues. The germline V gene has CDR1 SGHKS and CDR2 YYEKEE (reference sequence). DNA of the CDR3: TGTGCCAGCAGCTTGGCTAGCGGAACCTACAATGAGCAGTTCTTC. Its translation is CASSLASGTYNEQFF.

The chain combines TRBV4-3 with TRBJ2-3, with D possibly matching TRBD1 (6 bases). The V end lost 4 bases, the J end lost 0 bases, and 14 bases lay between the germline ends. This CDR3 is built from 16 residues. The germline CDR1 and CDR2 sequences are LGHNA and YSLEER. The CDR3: CASSRGQLESTDTQYF. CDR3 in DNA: TGCGCCAGCAGCCGCGGACAGCTCGAGAGCACAGATACGCAGTATTTT.

The CDR3 spells CASSRGLAGYTQYF. In DNA, the CDR3 is TGTGCCAGCAGCCGGGGCCTAGCGGGGTATACGCAGTATTTT. The J gene is TRBJ2-3, the V gene TRBV6-5, with TRBD2 matching over 9 bases. Germline CDR1 reads MNHEY; CDR2 reads SVGAGI. The CDR3 has 14 residues. The ends lost 6 bases at V and 7 bases at J; junction bases unmatched: 8.

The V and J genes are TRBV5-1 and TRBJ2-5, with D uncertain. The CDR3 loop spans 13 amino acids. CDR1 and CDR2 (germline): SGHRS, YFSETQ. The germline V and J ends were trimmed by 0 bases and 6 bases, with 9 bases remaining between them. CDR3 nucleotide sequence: TGCGCCAGCAGCTTGGCCGGTCCACAGACCCAGTACTTC. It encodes CASSLAGPQTQYF.

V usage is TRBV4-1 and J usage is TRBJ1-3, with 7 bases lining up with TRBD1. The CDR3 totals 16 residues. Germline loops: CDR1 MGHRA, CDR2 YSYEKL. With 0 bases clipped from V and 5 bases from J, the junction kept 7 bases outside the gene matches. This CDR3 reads CASSQDLRGTRNTIYF. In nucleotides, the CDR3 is TGCGCCAGCAGCCAAGACCTCAGGGGGACGAGAAACACCATATATTTT.

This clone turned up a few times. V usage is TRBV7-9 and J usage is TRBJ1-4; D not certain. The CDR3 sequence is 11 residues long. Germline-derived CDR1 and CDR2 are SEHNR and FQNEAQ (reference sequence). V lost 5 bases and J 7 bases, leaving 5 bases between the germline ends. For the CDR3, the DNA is TGTGCCAGCAGCGCAGTTGAAAAACTGTTTTTT. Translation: CASSAVEKLFF.

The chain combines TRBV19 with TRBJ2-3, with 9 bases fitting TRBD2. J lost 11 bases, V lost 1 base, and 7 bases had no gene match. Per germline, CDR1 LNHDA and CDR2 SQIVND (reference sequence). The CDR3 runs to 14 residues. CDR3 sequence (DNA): TGTGCCAGTAGTATAGGACTAGCGGTTTTTGGGCAGTATTTT. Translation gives CASSIGLAVFGQYF.

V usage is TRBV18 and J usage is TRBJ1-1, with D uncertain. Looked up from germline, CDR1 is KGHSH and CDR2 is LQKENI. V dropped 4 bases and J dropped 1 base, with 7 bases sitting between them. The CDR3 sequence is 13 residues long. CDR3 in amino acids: CASSRTENTEAFF. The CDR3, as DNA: TGTGCCAGCTCACGCACAGAGAACACTGAAGCTTTCTTT.

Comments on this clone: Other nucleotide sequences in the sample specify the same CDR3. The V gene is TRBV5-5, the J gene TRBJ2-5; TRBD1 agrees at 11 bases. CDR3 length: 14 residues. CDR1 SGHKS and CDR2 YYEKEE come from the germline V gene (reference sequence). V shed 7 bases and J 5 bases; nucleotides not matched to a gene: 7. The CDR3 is CASSGTGGGETQYF. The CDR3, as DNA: TGTGCCAGCTCCGGGACAGGGGGTGGGGAGACCCAGTACTTC.

The CDR3 here is CAKDSSGNTIYF. CDR3 sequence (DNA): TGTGCCAAAGACAGCTCTGGAAACACCATATATTTT. This chain uses TRBV5-6 with TRBJ1-3, with a possible D match to TRBD1 (5 bases). The CDR3 sequence is 12 residues long. The ends were cut back, 9 bases at V and 0 bases at J, with 7 bases in the middle. In germline, CDR1 is SGHDT, CDR2 YYEEEE.

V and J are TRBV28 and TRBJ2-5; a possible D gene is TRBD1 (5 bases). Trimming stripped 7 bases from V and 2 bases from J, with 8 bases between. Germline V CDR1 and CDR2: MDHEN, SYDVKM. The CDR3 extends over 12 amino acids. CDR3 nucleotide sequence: TGTGCCAGCATGACAGATCAAGAGACCCAGTACTTC. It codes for CASMTDQETQYF.

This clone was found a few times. In nucleotides, the CDR3 is TGTGCCAGCAGCCAAGAGATTGGACAGGGGGCCGACGAGCAGTACTTC. Translation: CASSQEIGQGADEQYF. The chain recombines TRBV4-2 with TRBJ2-7; 11 nucleotides line up with TRBD1. The CDR3 spans 16 residues. After removal of 0 bases from V and 5 bases from J, the junction contained 6 bases not matched to a gene. Germline loops: CDR1 LGHNA, CDR2 YNFKEQ.

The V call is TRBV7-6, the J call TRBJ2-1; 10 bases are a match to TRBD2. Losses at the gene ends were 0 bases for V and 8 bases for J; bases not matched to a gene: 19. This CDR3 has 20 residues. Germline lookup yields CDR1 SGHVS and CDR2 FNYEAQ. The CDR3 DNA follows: TGTGCCAGCAGCTTAGCGTTGTTGAATCTAGCGGGGGCCGTTCGGGATGAGCAGTTCTTC. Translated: CASSLALLNLAGAVRDEQFF.

CDR3 sequence (DNA): TGTGCCAGCACCGCCCCCCGGGAGACCCAGTACTTC. Translation gives CASTAPRETQYF. The chain recombines TRBV6-6 with TRBJ2-5; D ambiguous. The CDR3 is 12 residues long. V was pared by 7 bases and J by 5 bases, with 11 bases between. CDR1 and CDR2 from the germline V gene are MNHNY and SVGAGI (reference sequence).

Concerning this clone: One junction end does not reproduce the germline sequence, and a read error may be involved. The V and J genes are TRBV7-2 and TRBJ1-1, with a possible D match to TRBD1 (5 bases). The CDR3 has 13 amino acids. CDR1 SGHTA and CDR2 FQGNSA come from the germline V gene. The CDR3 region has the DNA TGTGCCAGCAGCCCGGACACGAACACTGAAGCTCTCTTT. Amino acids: CASSPDTNTEALF.

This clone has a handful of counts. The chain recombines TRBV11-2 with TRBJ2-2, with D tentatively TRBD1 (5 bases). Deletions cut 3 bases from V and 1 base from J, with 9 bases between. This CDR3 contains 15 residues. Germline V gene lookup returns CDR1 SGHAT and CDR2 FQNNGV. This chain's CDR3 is CASSFFQGNTGELFF. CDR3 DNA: TGTGCCAGCAGCTTCTTTCAGGGGAACACCGGGGAGCTGTTTTTT.

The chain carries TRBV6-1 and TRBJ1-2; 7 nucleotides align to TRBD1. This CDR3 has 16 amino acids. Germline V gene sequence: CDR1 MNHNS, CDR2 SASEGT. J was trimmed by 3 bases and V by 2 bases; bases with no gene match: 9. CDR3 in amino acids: CASSERGRALYYGYTF. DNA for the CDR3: TGTGCCAGCAGTGAAAGGGGGCGGGCCCTTTACTATGGCTACACCTTC.

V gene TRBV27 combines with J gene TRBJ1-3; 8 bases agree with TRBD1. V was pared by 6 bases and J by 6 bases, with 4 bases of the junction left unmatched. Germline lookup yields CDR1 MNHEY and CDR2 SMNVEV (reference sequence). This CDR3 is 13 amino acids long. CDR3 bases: TGTGCCAGCAGCTCGACAGGGGTAAACACCATATATTTT. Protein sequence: CASSSTGVNTIYF.

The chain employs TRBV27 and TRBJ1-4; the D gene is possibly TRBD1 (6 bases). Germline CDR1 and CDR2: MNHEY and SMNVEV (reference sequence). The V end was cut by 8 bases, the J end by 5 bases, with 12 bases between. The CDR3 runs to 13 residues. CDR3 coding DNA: TGTGCCAGCTGGCGGGGGGGCAATGAAAAACTGTTTTTT. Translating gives CASWRGGNEKLFF.

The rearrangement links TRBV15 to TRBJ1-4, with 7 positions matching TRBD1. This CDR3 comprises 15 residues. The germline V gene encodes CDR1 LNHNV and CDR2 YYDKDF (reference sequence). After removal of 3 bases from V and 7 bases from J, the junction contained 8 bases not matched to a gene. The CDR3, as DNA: TGTGCCACCAGCAGTAAGCAGGGGGGTCCTGAAAAACTGTTTTTT. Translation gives CATSSKQGGPEKLFF.

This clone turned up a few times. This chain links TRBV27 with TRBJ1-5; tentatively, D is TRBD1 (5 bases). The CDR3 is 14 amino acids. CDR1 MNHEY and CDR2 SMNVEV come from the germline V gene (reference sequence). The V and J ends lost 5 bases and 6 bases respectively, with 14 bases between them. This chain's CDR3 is CASSQAGQGQPQHF. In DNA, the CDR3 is TGTGCCAGCAGTCAGGCGGGGCAGGGTCAGCCCCAGCATTTT.

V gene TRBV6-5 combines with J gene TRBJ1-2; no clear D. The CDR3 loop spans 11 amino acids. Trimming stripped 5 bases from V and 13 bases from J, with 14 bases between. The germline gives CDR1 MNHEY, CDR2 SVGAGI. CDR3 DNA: TGTGCCAGCAGTACCGGGGTTAAAGTCACCTTC. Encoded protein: CASSTGVKVTF.

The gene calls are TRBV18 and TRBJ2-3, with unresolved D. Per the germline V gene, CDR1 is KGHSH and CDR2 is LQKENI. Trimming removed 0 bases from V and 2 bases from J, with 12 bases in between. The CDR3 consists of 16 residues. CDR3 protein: CASSPPGRPDTDTQYF. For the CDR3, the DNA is TGTGCCAGCTCACCACCGGGCAGGCCCGACACAGATACGCAGTATTTT.

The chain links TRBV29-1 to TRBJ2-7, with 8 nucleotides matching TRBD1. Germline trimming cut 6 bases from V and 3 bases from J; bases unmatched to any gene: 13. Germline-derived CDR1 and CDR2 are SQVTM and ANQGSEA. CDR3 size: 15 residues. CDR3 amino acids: CSVLGDRKRDYEQYF. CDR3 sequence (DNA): TGCAGCGTACTCGGGGACAGGAAGAGGGACTACGAGCAGTACTTC.

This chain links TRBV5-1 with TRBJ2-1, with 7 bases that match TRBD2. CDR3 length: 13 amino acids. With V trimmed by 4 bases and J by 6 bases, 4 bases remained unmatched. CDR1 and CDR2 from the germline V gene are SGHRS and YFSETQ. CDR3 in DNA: TGCGCCAGCAGCCACGGGGGGACCAATGAGCAGTTCTTC. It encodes CASSHGGTNEQFF.

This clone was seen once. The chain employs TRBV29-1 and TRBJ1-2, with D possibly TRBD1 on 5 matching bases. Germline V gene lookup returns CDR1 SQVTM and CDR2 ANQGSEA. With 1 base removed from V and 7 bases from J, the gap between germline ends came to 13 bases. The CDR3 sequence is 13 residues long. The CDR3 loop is CSVEAADRSGYTF. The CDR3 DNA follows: TGCAGCGTTGAAGCCGCAGACAGAAGTGGCTACACCTTC. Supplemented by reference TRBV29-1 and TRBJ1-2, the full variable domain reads SAVISQKPSRDICQRGTSLTIQCQVDSQVTMMFWYRQQPGQSLTLIATANQGSEATYESGFVIDKFPISRPNLTFSTLTVSNMSPEDSSIYLCSVEAADRSGYTFGSGTRLTVV.

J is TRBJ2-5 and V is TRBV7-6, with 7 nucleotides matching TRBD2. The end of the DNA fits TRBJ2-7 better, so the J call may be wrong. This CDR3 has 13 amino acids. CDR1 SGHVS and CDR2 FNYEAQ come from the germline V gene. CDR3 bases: TGTGCCAGCAGCACCGAGGCGGGAGACGAGCAGTACTTC. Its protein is CASSTEAGDEQYF.